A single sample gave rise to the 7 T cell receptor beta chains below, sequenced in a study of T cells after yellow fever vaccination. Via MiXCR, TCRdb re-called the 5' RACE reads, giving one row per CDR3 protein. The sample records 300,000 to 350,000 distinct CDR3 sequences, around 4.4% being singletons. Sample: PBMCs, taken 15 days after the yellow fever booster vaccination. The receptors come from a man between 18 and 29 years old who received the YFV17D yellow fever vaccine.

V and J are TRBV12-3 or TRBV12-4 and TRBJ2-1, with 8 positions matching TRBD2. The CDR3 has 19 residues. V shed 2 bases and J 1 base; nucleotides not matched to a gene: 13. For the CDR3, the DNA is TGTGCCAGCAGTTTAAATAGAGCTTCCGGGGGGGGTTCCTACAATGAGCAGTTCTTC. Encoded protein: CASSLNRASGGGSYNEQFF.

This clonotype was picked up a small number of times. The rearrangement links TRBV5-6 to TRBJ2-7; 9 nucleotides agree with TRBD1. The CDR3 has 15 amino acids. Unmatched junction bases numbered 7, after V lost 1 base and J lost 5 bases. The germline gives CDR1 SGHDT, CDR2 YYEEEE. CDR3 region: CASSLLGTGSHEQYV. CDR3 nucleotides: TGTGCCAGCAGCTTGCTTGGGACAGGGAGTCACGAGCAGTACGTC.

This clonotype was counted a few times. CDR3 protein: CASSPRGGRSETQYF. As DNA, the CDR3 is TGTGCCAGCAGTCCCCGGGGAGGAAGGTCAGAGACCCAGTACTTC. This chain joins TRBV7-2 and TRBJ2-5; tentatively, D is TRBD2 (6 bases). The CDR3 has 15 residues. Germline lookup yields CDR1 SGHTA and CDR2 FQGNSA. V dropped 6 bases and J dropped 4 bases, with 18 bases sitting between them.

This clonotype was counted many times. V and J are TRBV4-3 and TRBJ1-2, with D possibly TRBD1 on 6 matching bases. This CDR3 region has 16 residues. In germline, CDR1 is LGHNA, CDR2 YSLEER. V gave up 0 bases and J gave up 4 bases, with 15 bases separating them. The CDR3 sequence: CASSQDRGGAVYGYTF. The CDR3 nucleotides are TGCGCCAGCAGCCAAGATCGAGGGGGGGCCGTCTATGGCTACACCTTC.

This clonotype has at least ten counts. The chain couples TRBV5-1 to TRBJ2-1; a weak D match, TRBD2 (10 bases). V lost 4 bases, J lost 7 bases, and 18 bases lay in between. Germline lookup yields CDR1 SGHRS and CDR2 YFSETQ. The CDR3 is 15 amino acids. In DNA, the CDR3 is TGCGCCAGCAGCCAGCGGGGGGGGACAGGGAATGAGCAGTTCTTC. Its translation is CASSQRGGTGNEQFF.

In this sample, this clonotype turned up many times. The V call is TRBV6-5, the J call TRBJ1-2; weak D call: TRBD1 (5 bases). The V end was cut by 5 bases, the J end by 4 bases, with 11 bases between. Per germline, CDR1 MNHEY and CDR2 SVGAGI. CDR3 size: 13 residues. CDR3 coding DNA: TGTGCCAGCAGTCGGGACGTTAGCTATGGCTACACCTTC. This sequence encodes CASSRDVSYGYTF.

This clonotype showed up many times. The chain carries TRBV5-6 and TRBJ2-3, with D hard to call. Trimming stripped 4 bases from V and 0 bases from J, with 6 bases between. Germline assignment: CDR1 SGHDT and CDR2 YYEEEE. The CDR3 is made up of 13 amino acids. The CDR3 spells CASSVPSTDTQYF. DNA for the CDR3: TGTGCCAGCAGCGTCCCTAGCACAGATACGCAGTATTTT.